This section outlines one T cell receptor beta chain sequence together with its context. The data were taken from a study of blood T cell repertoires in COVID-19. Study at large: Samples of COVID-19 (acute and convalescent) were obtained from the United States, Italy and Spain.

As originally analysed: Reference gene primer amplification gave estimated nucleated cell counts. Using immunoSEQ multiplex PCR, the repertoire was profiled, and TCRdb retains in-frame clones only, with some absent. That table furnishes V, J and clone size, whereas the DNA furnished D and trimming. The sample holds 85,000 to 100,000 clones; approximately 86% are singletons and the top ten take around 2.2%. The Seattle patients joined while their infection was active and were tracked longitudinally afterward. The CDR3 spans 19 residues. The V gene's germline CDR1 is MGHRA and CDR2 YSYEKL. J was trimmed by 0 bases and V by 4 bases; bases with no gene match: 9.

Sequenced sample: peripheral blood. This chain uses TRBV4-1 with TRBJ2-4, with 13 bases aligning to TRBD2. This clonotype originated in a man aged 50 to 59 with COVID-19, enrolled during active disease. This chain's CDR3 is CASSPLGLAGILAKNIQYF. DNA of the CDR3: TGCGCCAGCAGCCCGTTGGGACTAGCGGGGATCCTAGCCAAAAACATTCAGTACTTC.